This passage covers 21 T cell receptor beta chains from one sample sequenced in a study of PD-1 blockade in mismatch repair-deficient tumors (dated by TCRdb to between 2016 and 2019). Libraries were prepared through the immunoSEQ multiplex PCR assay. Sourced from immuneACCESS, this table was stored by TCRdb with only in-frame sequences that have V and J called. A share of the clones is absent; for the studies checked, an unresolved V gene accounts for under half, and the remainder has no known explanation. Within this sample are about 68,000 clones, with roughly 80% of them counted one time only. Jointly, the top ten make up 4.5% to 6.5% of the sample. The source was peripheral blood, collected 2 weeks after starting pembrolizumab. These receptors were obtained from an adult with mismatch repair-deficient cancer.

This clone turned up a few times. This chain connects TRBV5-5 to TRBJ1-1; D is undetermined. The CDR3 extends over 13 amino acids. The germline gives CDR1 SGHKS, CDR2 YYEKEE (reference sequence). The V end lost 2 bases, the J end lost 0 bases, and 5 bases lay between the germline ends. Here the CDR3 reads CASSLMLNTEAFF. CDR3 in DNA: TGTGCCAGCAGCTTAATGCTGAACACTGAAGCTTTCTTT.

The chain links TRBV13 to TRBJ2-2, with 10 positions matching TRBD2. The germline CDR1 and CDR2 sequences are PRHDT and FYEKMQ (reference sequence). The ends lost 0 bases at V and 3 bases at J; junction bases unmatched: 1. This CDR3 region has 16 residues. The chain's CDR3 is CASSLGLAGDTGELFF. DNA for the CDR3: TGTGCCAGCAGCTTAGGTCTAGCGGGAGACACCGGGGAGCTGTTTTTT.

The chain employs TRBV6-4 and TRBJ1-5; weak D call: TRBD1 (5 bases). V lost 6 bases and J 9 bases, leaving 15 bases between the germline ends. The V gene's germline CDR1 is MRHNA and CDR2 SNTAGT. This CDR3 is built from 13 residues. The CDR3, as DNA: TGTGCCAGCAGACCGGGACCCGTTGGGCCCCAGCATTTT. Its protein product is CASRPGPVGPQHF.

CDR3 sequence reads: CARSLRLAGSRWFF. The CDR3 DNA reads TGTGCCAGAAGCCTCAGACTAGCGGGGTCAAGATGGTTCTTC. The chain recombines TRBV5-3 with TRBJ2-1, with 11 bases aligning to TRBD2. TRBV5-3 is designated an ORF whose function remains uncertain. J lost 15 bases, V lost 4 bases, and 12 bases had no gene match. The CDR3 covers 14 residues.

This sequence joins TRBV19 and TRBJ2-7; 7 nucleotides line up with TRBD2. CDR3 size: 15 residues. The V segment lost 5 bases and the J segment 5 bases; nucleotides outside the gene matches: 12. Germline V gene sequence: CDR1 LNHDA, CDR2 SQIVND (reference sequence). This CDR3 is CASSPVRLAENEQYF. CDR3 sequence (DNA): TGTGCCAGTAGTCCAGTAAGGCTAGCGGAGAACGAGCAGTACTTC.

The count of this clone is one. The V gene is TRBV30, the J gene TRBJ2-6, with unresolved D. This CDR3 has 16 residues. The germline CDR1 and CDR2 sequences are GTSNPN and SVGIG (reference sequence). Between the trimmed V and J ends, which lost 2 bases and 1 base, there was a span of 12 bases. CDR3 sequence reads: CAWSNDQPSGANVLTF. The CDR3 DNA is TGTGCCTGGAGTAACGATCAACCATCTGGGGCCAACGTCCTGACTTTC.

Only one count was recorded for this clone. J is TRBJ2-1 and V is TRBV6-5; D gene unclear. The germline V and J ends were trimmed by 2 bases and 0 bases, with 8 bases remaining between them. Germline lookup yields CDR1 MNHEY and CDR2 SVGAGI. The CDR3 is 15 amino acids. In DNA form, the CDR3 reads TGTGCCAGCAGTTACGGCCAGAGCTCCTACAATGAGCAGTTCTTC. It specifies CASSYGQSSYNEQFF.

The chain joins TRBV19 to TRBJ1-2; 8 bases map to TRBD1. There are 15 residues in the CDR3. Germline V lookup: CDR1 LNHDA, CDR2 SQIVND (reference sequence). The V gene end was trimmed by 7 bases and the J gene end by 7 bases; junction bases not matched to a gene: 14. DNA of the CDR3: TGTGCCAGTACCCTAAGGTTCCAGGGGGCTGGTGGCTACACCTTC. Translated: CASTLRFQGAGGYTF.

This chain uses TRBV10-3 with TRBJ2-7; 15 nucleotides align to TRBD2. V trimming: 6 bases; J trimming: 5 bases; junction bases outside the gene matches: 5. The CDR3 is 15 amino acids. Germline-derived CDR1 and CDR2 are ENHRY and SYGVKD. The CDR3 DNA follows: TGTGCCATCAGGGAGGGACTAGCGGGAGGAAACGAGCAGTACTTC. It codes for CAIREGLAGGNEQYF.

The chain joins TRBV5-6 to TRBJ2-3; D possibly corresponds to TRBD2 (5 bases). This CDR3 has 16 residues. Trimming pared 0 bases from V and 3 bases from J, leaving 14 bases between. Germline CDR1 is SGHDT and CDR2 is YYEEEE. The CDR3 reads CASSLAPRTGTDTQYF. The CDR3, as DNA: TGTGCCAGCAGCTTGGCTCCGCGGACGGGGACAGATACGCAGTATTTT.

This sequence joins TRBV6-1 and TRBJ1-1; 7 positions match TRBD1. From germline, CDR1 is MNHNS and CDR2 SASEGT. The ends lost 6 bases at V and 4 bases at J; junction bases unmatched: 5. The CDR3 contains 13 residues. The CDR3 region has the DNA TGTGCCAGCAGCTCCGGACAGGTCACTGAAGCTTTCTTT. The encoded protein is CASSSGQVTEAFF.

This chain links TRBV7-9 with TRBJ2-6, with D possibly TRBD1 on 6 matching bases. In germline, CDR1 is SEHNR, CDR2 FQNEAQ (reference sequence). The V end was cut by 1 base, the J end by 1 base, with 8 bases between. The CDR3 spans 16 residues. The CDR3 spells CASSLEGGSGANVLTF. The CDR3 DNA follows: TGTGCCAGCAGCTTAGAAGGGGGATCTGGGGCCAACGTCCTGACTTTC.

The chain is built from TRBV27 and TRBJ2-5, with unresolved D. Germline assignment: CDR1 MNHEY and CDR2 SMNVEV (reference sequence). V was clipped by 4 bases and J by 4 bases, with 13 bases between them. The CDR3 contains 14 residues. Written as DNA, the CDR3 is TGTGCCAGCAGTTCGAGCCTGTGGGGAGAGACCCAGTACTTC. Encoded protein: CASSSSLWGETQYF.

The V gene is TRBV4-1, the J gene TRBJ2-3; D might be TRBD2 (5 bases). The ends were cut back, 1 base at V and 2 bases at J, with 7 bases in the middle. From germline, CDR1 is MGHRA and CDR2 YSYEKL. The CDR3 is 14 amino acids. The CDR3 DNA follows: TGCGCCAGCAGCCAAGGTCGGGACACAGATACGCAGTATTTT. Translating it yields CASSQGRDTDTQYF.

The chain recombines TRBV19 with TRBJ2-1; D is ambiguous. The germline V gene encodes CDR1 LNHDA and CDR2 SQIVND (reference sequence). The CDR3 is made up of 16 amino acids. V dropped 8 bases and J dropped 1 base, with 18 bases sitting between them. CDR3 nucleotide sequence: TGTGCCAGTTCGATCAGCCAGGTTGGGTCCTACAATGAGCAGTTCTTC. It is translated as CASSISQVGSYNEQFF.

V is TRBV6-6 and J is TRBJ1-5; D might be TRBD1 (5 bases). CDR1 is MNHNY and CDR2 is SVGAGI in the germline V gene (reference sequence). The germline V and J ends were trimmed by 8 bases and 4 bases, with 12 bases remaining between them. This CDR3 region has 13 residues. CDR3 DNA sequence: TGTGCCAGCTTCTGGGGGGAGAATCAGCCCCAGCATTTT. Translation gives CASFWGENQPQHF.

CDR3 amino acids: CASSGPRDSNEKLFF. Here the CDR3 DNA reads TGTGCCAGCAGCGGACCCCGGGACAGCAATGAAAAACTGTTTTTT. The chain is built from TRBV9 and TRBJ1-4; 7 bases agree with TRBD1. With 3 bases clipped from V and 5 bases from J, the junction kept 7 bases outside the gene matches. The germline gives CDR1 SGDLS, CDR2 YYNGEE. CDR3 length: 15 amino acids.

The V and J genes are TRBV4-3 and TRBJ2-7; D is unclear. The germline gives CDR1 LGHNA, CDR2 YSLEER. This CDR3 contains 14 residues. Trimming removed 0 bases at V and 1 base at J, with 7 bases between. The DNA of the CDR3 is TGCGCCAGCAGCCAAGAGACGGTGTCCTACGAGCAGTACTTC. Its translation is CASSQETVSYEQYF.

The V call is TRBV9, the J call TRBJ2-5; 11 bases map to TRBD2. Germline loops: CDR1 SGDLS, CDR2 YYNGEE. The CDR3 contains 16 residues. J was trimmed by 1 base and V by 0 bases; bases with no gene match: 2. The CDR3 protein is CASSVGTSGGQETQYF. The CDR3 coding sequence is TGTGCCAGCAGCGTAGGTACTAGCGGGGGCCAAGAGACCCAGTACTTC.

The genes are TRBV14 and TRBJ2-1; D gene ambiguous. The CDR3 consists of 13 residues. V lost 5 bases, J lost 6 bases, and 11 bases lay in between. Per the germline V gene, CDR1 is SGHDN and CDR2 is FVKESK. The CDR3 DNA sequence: TGTGCCAGCAGCAACGGGCGCCTCAATGAGCAGTTCTTC. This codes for CASSNGRLNEQFF.

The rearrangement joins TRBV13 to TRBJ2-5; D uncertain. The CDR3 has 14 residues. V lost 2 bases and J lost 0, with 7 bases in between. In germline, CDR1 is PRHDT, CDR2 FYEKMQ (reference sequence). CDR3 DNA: TGTGCCAGCAGCTTATGGCCAGACCAAGAGACCCAGTACTTC. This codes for CASSLWPDQETQYF.